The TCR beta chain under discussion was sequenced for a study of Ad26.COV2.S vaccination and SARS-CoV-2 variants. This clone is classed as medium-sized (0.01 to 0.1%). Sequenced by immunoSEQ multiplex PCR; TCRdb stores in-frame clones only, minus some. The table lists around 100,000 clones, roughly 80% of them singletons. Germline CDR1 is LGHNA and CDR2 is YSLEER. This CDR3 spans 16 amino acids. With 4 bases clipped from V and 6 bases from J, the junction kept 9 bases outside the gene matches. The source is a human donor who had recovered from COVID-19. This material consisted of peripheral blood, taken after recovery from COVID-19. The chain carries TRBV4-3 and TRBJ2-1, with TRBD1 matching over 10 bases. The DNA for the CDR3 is TGCGCCAGCAGCCCCTTACCGGGACAGGGGTTCAATGAGCAGTTCTTC. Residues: CASSPLPGQGFNEQFF.